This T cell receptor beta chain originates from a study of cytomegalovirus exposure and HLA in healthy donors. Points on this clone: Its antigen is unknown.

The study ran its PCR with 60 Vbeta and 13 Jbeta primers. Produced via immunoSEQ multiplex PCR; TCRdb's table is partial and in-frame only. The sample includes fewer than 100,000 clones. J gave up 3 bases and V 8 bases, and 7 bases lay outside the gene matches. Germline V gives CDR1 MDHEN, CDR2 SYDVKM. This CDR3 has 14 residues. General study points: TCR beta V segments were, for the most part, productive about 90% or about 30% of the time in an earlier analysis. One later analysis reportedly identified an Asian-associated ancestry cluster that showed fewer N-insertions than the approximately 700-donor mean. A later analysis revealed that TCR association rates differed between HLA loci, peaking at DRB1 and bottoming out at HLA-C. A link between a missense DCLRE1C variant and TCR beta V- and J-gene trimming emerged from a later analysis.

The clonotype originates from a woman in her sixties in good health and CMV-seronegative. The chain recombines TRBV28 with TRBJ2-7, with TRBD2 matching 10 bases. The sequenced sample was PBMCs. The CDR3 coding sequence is TGTGCCAGCGACCGGACTAGCGGAGTCTACGAGCAGTACTTC. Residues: CASDRTSGVYEQYF.